The clone carrying this T cell receptor beta chain is classed as large by frequency. Its specificity is unknown. TRB was amplified from about 260 ng of peripheral blood genomic DNA per sample. The record originates from a study of T cell clusters in autoimmune cytopenias. Points from the study as a whole: Primary autoimmune cytopenia patients seemingly lacked the physiological T cell clusters found in healthy donors.

CDR3 length equals 15 residues. TRB rearrangements were amplified by touch-down multiplex PCR with mixed TRB-A/B primers. No DNA is given; TCRdb re-called the multiplex PCR reads and lists each CDR3 protein once. The sample holds 700 to 800 distinct CDR3 sequences. These data were also reused for a study on T cell repertoires in aging, cancer and after chemotherapy. That investigation notes: Over several months to years, re-sampled healthy donor repertoires clearly shared clones. Age-matched healthy donors had significantly more diverse, less clonal blood TCR repertoires than untreated cancer patients. Across the chemotherapy interval, each cancer cohort showed higher median generation probability, suggesting thymic rebound.

This TCR was sampled from a human donor in good health. Sequenced: peripheral blood. This chain connects TRBV12-3 or TRBV12-4 to TRBJ2-5; TCRdb returns TRBD1, unconfirmable since there is no DNA. The CDR3 reads CASSSVTGGQETQYF.